These 8 T cell receptor beta chains originate from one sample sequenced in a study of OX40 agonist ivuxolimab in advanced cancers. Using immunoSEQ multiplex PCR, the repertoire was profiled, and TCRdb retains in-frame clones only, with some absent. In the table there are about 27,000 clones, around four fifths of which are singletons. The source was CD4+ or CD8+ T cells sorted from blood, collected in a trial of the OX40 agonist ivuxolimab. These receptor sequences come from an adult with an advanced solid tumor such as melanoma, head and neck, liver or kidney cancer.

CDR3 sequence reads: CASSYSILTGLISYTF. DNA for the CDR3: TGTGCCAGCAGTTACTCGATTTTAACAGGGCTGATCAGCTACACCTTC. The gene calls are TRBV6-6 and TRBJ1-2; the D gene is possibly TRBD1 (6 bases). Looked up from germline, CDR1 is MNHNY and CDR2 is SVGAGI (reference sequence). This CDR3 comprises 16 residues. The V gene lost 0 bases and the J gene lost 9 bases, with 20 bases spanning the gap.

The V gene is TRBV9, the J gene TRBJ2-3, with TRBD2 matching 8 bases. Germline loops: CDR1 SGDLS, CDR2 YYNGEE. With V trimmed by 5 bases and J by 6 bases, 11 bases remained unmatched. The CDR3 spans 15 residues. CDR3 DNA sequence: TGTGCCAGCAGGGCCCCAACGGGAGGGCCCGATACGCAGTATTTT. This translates into CASRAPTGGPDTQYF.

This chain links TRBV28 with TRBJ2-7; a weak D match, TRBD2 (5 bases). The length of the CDR3 is 12 residues. CDR1 and CDR2 (germline): MDHEN, SYDVKM. V was cut by 6 bases and J by 3 bases, with 9 bases left in between. CDR3 region: CASRPGIYEQYF. The CDR3 DNA sequence: TGTGCCAGCAGACCGGGGATCTACGAGCAGTACTTC.

J is TRBJ2-1 and V is TRBV7-9; TRBD1 aligns across 9 bases. Germline loops: CDR1 SEHNR, CDR2 FQNEAQ (reference sequence). J was trimmed by 9 bases and V by 5 bases; bases with no gene match: 11. This CDR3 region has 15 residues. DNA of the CDR3: TGTGCCAGCAGCCCCCGGGACAGGGATTTGGTTGAGCAGTTCTTC. This gives the protein CASSPRDRDLVEQFF.

The V and J genes are TRBV7-8 and TRBJ1-1; possible D gene TRBD1, 5 bases. Germline V gene data show CDR1 as SGHVS and CDR2 as FQNEAQ. The CDR3 consists of 14 residues. Deletions cut 5 bases from V and 5 bases from J, with 15 bases between. The CDR3, as DNA: TGTGCCAGCAGCCCCCAGGGAAGGGGTACTGAAGCTTTCTTT. Translated: CASSPQGRGTEAFF.

The chain carries TRBV4-1 and TRBJ1-1, with no clear D. The CDR3 extends over 20 amino acids. V lost 1 base and J lost 1, with 25 bases in between. Germline CDR1 is MGHRA and CDR2 is YSYEKL. The DNA of the CDR3 is TGCGCCAGCAGCCAAGTAGAACTGGGAATCCTCAAAGGTCGGAACACTGAAGCTTTCTTT. Translation: CASSQVELGILKGRNTEAFF.

The chain is built from TRBV28 and TRBJ2-1, with TRBD2 as a possible D gene (6 bases). CDR1 MDHEN and CDR2 SYDVKM come from the germline V gene. This CDR3 comprises 15 residues. The V end was cut by 3 bases, the J end by 0 bases, with 9 bases between. The CDR3 reads CASSFVGGSYNEQFF. The CDR3 DNA follows: TGTGCCAGCAGTTTCGTGGGGGGCTCCTACAATGAGCAGTTCTTC.

J is TRBJ2-1 and V is TRBV5-7; 12 bases agree with TRBD2. TRBV5-7 is reported as an ORF; its role is uncertain. The CDR3 contains 18 residues. V lost 0 bases to trimming and J lost 10 bases; unmatched junction nucleotides: 14. CDR3 coding DNA: TGTGCCAGCAGCTTGGCTCCTCTACTAGCGGGGGGCCTACGGGAGCAGTTCTTC. As protein: CASSLAPLLAGGLREQFF.